This TCR beta chain was captured by sequencing in a study of blood T cell repertoires in COVID-19. The wider study: There were acute and convalescent COVID-19 samples, and they came from the United States, Italy and Spain. From T cells, B-cell-depleted T cells, or PBMCs came the material, which was cDNA or gDNA.

The V gene end was trimmed by 1 base and the J gene end by 10 bases; junction bases not matched to a gene: 11. Germline V gives CDR1 GTSNPN, CDR2 SVGIG (reference sequence). The CDR3 length is 16 residues. In the original workflow: Nucleated cell number was recorded as an estimate derived from reference gene primer amplification. Produced via immunoSEQ multiplex PCR; TCRdb's table is partial and in-frame only. From that table come the V and J calls and clone size; the DNA was used to work out D and trimming. This repertoire shows some 260,000 clones, approximately 86% found once; its top ten account for approximately 0.8%. This clone showed up just a few times.

J is TRBJ1-6 and V is TRBV30, with 9 positions matching TRBD1. This clonotype originated in a woman in her twenties or thirties with acute or convalescent COVID-19. The specimen sequenced was peripheral blood. The CDR3, as DNA: TGTGCCTGGAGTGAGATCGGGACAGGGAGTCGCTCACCCCTCCACTTT. Encoded protein: CAWSEIGTGSRSPLHF.